This paragraph reports one T cell receptor beta chain. This entry belongs to a study of blood T cell repertoires in COVID-19. Generated by immunoSEQ multiplex PCR, the TCRdb table keeps only in-frame clones and is missing some. This repertoire shows about 190,000 clones, 86% found once; its top ten account for roughly 8.7%. Ages ranged from about 18 to 90 years, with residence in fewer than 25 US areas. All recovered Cohort 3 donors got two negative PCRs, got clearance, or saw symptom resolution. V was clipped by 4 bases and J by 2 bases; unmatched bases: 6. The CDR3 consists of 17 residues. Germline V gives CDR1 MGHRA, CDR2 YSYEKL.

The V gene is TRBV4-1, the J gene TRBJ2-7; 15 positions agree with TRBD2. This sequence originates from a woman aged 25 to 39 who had recovered from COVID-19. Sample: PBMCs or T cells enriched from blood (not recorded which). DNA of the CDR3: TGCGCCAGCAGCCGCGGACTAGCGGGAGGGCCACCCTACGAGCAGTACTTC. Translation: CASSRGLAGGPPYEQYF.